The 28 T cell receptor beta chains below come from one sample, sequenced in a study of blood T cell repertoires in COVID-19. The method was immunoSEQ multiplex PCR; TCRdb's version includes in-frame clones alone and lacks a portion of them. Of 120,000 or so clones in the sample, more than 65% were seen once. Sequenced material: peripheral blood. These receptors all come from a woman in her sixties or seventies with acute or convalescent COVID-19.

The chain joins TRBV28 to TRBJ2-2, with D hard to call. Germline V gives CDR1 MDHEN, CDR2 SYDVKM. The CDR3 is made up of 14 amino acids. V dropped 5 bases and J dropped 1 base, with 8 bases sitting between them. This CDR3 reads CASSRLLNTGELFF. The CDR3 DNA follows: TGTGCCAGCAGTCGACTCCTGAACACCGGGGAGCTGTTTTTT.

This CDR3 reads CASSEDRAAKNIQYF. The DNA for the CDR3 is TGTGCCAGCAGCGAGGACAGGGCAGCCAAAAACATTCAGTACTTC. The rearrangement links TRBV2 to TRBJ2-4; 8 bases agree with TRBD1. The ends lost 6 bases at V and 0 bases at J; junction bases unmatched: 4. CDR3 length equals 15 residues. Germline V gene lookup returns CDR1 SNHLY and CDR2 FYNNEI.

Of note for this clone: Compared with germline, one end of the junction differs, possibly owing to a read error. The CDR3 DNA sequence: TGTGCTAGCAGCTGGGGACAGGGGGTCACAGATACGCAGTATTTT. Translated, it gives CASSWGQGVTDTQYF. The chain carries TRBV7-7 and TRBJ2-3; 11 nucleotides match TRBD1. The CDR3 runs 15 residues. Germline CDR1 SSHAT, CDR2 FNYEAQ (reference sequence). The entire variable domain, with the rest obtained from reference TRBV7-7 and TRBJ2-3, is as follows: GAGVSQSPRYKVTKRGQDVTLRCDPISSHATLYWYQQALGQGPEFLTYFNYEAQPDKSGLPSDRFSAERPEGSISTLTIQRTEQRDSAMYRCASSWGQGVTDTQYFGPGTRLTVL.

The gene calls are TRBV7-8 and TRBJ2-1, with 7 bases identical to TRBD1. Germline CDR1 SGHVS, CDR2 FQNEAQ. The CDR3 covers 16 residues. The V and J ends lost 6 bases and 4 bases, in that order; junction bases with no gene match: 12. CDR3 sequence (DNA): TGTGCCAGCAGTTCCCTTGAGGGGACAGATTACAATGAGCAGTTCTTC. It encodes CASSSLEGTDYNEQFF.

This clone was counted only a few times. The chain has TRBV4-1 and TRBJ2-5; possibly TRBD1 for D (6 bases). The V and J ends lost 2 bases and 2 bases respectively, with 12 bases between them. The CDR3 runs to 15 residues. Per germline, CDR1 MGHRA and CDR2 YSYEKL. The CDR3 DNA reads TGCGCCAGCAGCCAACCAGACAGGATTCAAGAGACCCAGTACTTC. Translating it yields CASSQPDRIQETQYF.

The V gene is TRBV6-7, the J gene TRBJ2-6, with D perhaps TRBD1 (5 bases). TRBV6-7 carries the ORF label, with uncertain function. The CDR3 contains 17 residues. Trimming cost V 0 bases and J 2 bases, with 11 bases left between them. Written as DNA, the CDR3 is TGTGCCAGCAGTTACTCGGGCAGGGATACTGGGGCCAACGTCCTGACTTTC. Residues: CASSYSGRDTGANVLTF.

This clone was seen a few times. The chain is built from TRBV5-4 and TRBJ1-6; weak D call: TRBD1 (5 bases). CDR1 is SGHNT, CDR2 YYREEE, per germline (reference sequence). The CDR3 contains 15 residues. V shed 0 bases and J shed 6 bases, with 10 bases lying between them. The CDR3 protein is CASSLEGRANSPLHF. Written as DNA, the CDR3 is TGTGCCAGCAGCTTGGAGGGCAGGGCTAATTCACCCCTCCACTTT.

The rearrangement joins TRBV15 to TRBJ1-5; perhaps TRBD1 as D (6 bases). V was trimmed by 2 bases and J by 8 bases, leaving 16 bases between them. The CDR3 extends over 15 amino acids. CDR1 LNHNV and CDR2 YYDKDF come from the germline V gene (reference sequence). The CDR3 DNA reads TGTGCCACCAGCAGAACTAACAGGGTATCGGAGCCCCAGCATTTT. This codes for CATSRTNRVSEPQHF. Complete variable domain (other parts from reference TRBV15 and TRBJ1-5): DAMVIQNPRYQVTQFGKPVTLSCSQTLNHNVMYWYQQKSSQAPKLLFHYYDKDFNNEADTPDNFQSRRPNTSFCFLDIRSPGLGDTAMYLCATSRTNRVSEPQHFGDGTRLSIL.

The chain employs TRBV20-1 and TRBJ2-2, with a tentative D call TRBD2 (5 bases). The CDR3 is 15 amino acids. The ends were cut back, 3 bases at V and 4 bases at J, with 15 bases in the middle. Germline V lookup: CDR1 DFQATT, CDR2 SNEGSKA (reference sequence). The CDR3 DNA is TGCAGTGCTAGTGATGGGCCGGGGATCACCGGGGAGCTGTTTTTT. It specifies CSASDGPGITGELFF.

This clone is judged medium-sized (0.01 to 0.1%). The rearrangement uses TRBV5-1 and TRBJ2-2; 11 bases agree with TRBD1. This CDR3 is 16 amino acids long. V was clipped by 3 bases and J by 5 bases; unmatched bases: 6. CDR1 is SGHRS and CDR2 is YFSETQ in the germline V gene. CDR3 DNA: TGCGCCAGCAGCTCAGGACAGGGGGCTAGTACCGGGGAGCTGTTTTTT. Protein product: CASSSGQGASTGELFF.

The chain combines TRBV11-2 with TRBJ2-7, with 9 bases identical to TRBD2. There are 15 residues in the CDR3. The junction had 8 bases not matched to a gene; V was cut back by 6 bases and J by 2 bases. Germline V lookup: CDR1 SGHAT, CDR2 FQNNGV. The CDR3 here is CASRGPGLAAYEQYF. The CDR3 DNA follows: TGTGCCAGCAGGGGTCCGGGACTAGCAGCCTACGAGCAGTACTTC.

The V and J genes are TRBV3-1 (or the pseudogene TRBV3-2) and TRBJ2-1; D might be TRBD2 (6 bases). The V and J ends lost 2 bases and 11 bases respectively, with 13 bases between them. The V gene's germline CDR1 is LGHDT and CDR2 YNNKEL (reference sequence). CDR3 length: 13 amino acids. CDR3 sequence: CASSQSWRGKQFF. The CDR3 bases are TGTGCCAGCAGCCAATCCTGGCGGGGCAAGCAGTTCTTC.

CDR3: CASSLDRGSGNYGYTF. The CDR3 DNA reads as TGTGCCAGCAGCTTAGACAGGGGATCGGGTAACTATGGCTACACCTTC. The chain combines TRBV5-6 with TRBJ1-2; TRBD1 matches at 8 bases. With V trimmed by 2 bases and J by 1 base, 7 bases remained unmatched. The CDR3 spans 16 residues. The germline gives CDR1 SGHDT, CDR2 YYEEEE.

The CDR3 protein is CASSLAQAGSGNTIYF. CDR3 DNA: TGTGCCAGCAGCTTAGCGCAAGCAGGTTCTGGAAACACCATATATTTT. The J gene is TRBJ1-3, the V gene TRBV7-6; no reliable D call. Looked up from germline, CDR1 is SGHVS and CDR2 is FNYEAQ. Trimming shortened V by 0 bases and J by 1 base, and 10 bases separated the two germline ends. The CDR3 covers 16 residues.

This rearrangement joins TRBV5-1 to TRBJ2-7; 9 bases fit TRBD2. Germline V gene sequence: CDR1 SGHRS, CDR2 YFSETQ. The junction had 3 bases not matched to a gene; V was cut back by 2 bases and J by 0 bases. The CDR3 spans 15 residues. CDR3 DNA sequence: TGCGCCAGCAGCTTCCTTAGCGGGAGCTCCTACGAGCAGTACTTC. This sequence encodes CASSFLSGSSYEQYF.

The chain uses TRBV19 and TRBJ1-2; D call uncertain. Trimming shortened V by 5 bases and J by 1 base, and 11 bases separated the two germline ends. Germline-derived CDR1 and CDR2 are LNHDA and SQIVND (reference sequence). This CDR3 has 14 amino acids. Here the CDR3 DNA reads TGTGCCAGTAGTTCAGAAAGACATAACTATGGCTACACCTTC. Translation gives CASSSERHNYGYTF.

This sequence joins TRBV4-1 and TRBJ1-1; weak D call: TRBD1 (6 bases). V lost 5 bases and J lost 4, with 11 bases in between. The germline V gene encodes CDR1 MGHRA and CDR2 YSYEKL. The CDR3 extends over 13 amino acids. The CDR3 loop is CASSKLQGTEAFF. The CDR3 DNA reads TGCGCCAGCAGCAAATTACAGGGCACTGAAGCTTTCTTT.

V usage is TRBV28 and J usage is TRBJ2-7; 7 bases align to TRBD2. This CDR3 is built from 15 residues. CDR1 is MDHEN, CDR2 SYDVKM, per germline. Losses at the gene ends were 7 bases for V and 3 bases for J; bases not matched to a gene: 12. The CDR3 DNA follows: TGTGCCAGCATGGATGGCGGGGGAGGCTTCTACGAGCAGTACTTC. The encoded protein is CASMDGGGGFYEQYF. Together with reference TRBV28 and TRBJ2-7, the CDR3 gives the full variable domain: DVKVTQSSRYLVKRTGEKVFLECVQDMDHENMFWYRQDPGLGLRLIYFSYDVKMKEKGDIPEGYSVSREKKERFSLILESASTNQTSMYLCASMDGGGGFYEQYFGPGTRLTVT.

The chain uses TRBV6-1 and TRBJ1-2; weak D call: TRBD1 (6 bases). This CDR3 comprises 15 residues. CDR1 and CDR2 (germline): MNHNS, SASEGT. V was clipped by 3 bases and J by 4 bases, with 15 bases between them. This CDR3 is CASSEWGRGGYGYTF. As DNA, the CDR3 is TGTGCCAGCAGTGAGTGGGGCAGGGGCGGCTATGGCTACACCTTC.

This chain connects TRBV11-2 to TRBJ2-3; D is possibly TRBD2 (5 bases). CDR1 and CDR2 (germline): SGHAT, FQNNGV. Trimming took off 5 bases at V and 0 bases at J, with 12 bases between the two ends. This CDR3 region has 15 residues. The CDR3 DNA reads TGTGCCAGCAGCGCGGGTAGCGTTAGCACAGATACGCAGTATTTT. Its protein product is CASSAGSVSTDTQYF. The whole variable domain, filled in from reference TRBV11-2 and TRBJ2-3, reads EAGVAQSPRYKIIEKRQSVAFWCNPISGHATLYWYQQILGQGPKLLIQFQNNGVVDDSQLPKDRFSAERLKGVDSTLKIQPAKLEDSAVYLCASSAGSVSTDTQYFGPGTRLTVL.

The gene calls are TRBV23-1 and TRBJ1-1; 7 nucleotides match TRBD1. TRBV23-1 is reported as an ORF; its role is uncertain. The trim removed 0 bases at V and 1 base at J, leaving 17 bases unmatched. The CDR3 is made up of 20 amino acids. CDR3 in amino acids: CASSQSGGIWETGPNTEAFF. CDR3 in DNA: TGCGCCAGCAGTCAATCAGGCGGAATTTGGGAGACAGGGCCGAACACTGAAGCTTTCTTT.

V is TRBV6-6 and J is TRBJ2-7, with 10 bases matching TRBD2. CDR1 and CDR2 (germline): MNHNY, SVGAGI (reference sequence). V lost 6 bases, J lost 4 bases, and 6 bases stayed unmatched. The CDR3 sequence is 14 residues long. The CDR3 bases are TGTGCCAGCAGCTCGGGACTAGCGCGTTACGAGCAGTACTTC. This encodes CASSSGLARYEQYF.

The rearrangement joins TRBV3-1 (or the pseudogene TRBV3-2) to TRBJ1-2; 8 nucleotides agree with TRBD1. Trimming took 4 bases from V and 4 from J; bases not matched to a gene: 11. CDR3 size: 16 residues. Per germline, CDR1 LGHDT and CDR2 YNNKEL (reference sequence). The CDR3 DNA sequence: TGTGCCAGCAGCCGCGACAGGGGATCCCCTCTCTATGGCTACACCTTC. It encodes CASSRDRGSPLYGYTF.

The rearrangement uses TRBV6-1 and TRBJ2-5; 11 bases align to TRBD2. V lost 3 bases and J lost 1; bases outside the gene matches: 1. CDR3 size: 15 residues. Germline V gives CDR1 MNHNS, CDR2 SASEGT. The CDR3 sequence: CASSEGLAAQETQYF. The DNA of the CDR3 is TGTGCCAGCAGTGAGGGACTAGCGGCCCAAGAGACCCAGTACTTC.

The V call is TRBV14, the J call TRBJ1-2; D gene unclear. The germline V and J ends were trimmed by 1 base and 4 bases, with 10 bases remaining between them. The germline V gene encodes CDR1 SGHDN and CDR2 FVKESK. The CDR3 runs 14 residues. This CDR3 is CASSQGVAGYGYTF. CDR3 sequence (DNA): TGTGCCAGCAGCCAAGGAGTGGCGGGCTATGGCTACACCTTC.

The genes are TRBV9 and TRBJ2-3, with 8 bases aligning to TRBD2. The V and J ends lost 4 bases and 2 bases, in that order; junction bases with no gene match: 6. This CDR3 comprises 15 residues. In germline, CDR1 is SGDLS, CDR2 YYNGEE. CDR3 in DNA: TGTGCCAGCAGCCCGAGCGGGAGAGTCACAGATACGCAGTATTTT. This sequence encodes CASSPSGRVTDTQYF.

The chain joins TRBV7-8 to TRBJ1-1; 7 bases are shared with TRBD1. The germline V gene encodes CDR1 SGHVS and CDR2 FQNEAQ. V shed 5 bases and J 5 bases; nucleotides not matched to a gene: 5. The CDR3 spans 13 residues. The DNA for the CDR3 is TGTGCCAGCAGCCCGTACAGGGGAACTGAAGCTTTCTTT. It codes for CASSPYRGTEAFF.

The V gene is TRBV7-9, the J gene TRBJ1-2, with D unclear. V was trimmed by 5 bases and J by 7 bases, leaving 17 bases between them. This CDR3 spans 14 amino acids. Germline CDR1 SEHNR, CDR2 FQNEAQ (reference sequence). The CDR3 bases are TGTGCCAGCAGCCCCCCGCGGGCGACCTCTGGCTACACCTTC. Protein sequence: CASSPPRATSGYTF.